This TCR beta chain was sequenced during a study of PD-1 blockade in mismatch repair-deficient tumors. Background on the study: Enrolled about 2013-2016, patients had progressing, pretreated mismatch repair-deficient cancers of 12 to 13 types. Study-wide points: Rapid post-treatment expansion, then contraction, generally preceding radiologic response, marked tumor-resident clones.

Every patient had mismatch repair deficiency by PCR or immunohistochemistry. The TCR-sequenced patients were a few responders to pembrolizumab. As concerns this clone: Its antigen is unknown.

The repertoire was sequenced with immunoSEQ multiplex PCR; TCRdb's copy has only in-frame clones and lacks some. Seen here are under 150,000 clones, about nine tenths observed once, and the top ten hold about 11%. This CDR3 has 15 amino acids. V shed 1 base and J 11 bases; nucleotides not matched to a gene: 8. Germline CDR1 reads MGHRA; CDR2 reads YSYEKL. This clonotype originated in an adult with mismatch repair-deficient cancer. Sequencing was performed on peripheral blood, taken 72 weeks after starting pembrolizumab. J is TRBJ2-2 and V is TRBV4-1; 9 nucleotides match TRBD1. DNA of the CDR3: TGCGCCAGCAGCCAAGTGGAGACAGGGGGAGGTGAGCTGTTTTTT. This sequence encodes CASSQVETGGGELFF.